This T cell receptor (beta chain) was profiled in a study of identical twins. Study findings and constraints: Insertions were reduced in abundant cord blood beta clonotypes but not in memory repertoires. Out-of-frame alpha sequences common to twins exhibited a surplus of low generation probability.

In regard to this clonotype: The antigen is undetermined.

No donor was unhealthy or non-Caucasian. Germline values: CDR1 MGHDK, CDR2 SYGVNS. This CDR3 has 16 residues. V gave up 4 bases and J gave up 0 bases, with 13 bases separating them. Template switching supplied a universal primer site; unique molecular identifiers were carried on the cDNA. TCRdb reprocessed the 5' RACE reads via MiXCR and lists one record per CDR3 protein. The sample lists about 920,000 distinct CDR3 sequences; approximately 13% were seen once. This same sample was also taken into another study, of yellow fever vaccine responses in identical twins.

The V and J genes are TRBV25-1 and TRBJ2-1, with unresolved D. The sequence was collected from a woman aged 18 to 35 in good health. Input material: PBMCs. For the CDR3, the DNA is TGTGCCAGCAGTGTTATTCGGGCAGGCTCCTACAATGAGCAGTTCTTC. Amino acid sequence: CASSVIRAGSYNEQFF.